This T cell receptor beta chain emerged from a study of blood T cells in healthy people across ages. Alongside a J-beta primer mix, a sample-barcoded 5' primer served in a second PCR lasting about 6 to 11 cycles. TCRdb fed the 5' RACE reads into MiXCR, producing one record per CDR3 protein. The sample holds 1.5 million to 2 million distinct CDR3 sequences; 49% are singletons and the top ten take 2.1%. The CDR3 is 13 residues long. The V gene's germline CDR1 is SQVTM and CDR2 ANQGSEA. V was pared by 5 bases and J by 1 base, with 1 base of the junction left unmatched. In this sample, this clonotype turned up a few times.

The sequence was collected from a woman aged 40 to 50 in good health. The chain employs TRBV29-1 and TRBJ2-3; 9 nucleotides match TRBD1. The sequenced material came from blood. The CDR3 loop reads CSVRDRGTDTQYF. The CDR3 DNA follows: TGCAGCGTTCGGGACAGGGGCACAGATACGCAGTATTTT.